This passage covers 5 T cell receptor beta chains from one sample sequenced in a study of T-cell reconstitution after alpha-beta-depleted transplantation in children. Unique molecular identifiers featured in how the TCRbeta library was prepared. Each CDR3 protein is one row after TCRdb ran MiXCR on the PCR reads. The table shows hundreds of thousands of distinct CDR3 sequences, with approximately 20% occurring only once. The source was PBMCs from the stem cell graft donor, collected from the stem cell graft. Receptors were obtained from a human donor who donated a stem cell graft to a child with acute lymphoblastic leukemia.

This clonotype was detected only a few times. The V call is TRBV14, the J call TRBJ1-2; D remains ambiguous. Germline V gives CDR1 SGHDN, CDR2 FVKESK. The V end lost 0 bases, the J end lost 8 bases, and 16 bases lay between the germline ends. This CDR3 is 15 amino acids long. DNA for the CDR3: TGTGCCAGCAGCCAAGATATCAACCTTTCGGCGGGCTACACCTTC. Protein: CASSQDINLSAGYTF. The full variable domain, rest sourced from reference TRBV14 and TRBJ1-2, is EAGVTQFPSHSVIEKGQTVTLRCDPISGHDNLYWYRRVMGKEIKFLLHFVKESKQDESGMPNNRFLAERTGGTYSTLKVQPAELEDSGVYFCASSQDINLSAGYTFGSGTRLTVV.

This clonotype was counted between two and nine times. The V gene is TRBV24-1, the J gene TRBJ2-7; TRBD2 matches 7 bases. The CDR3 is 14 amino acids. V shed 8 bases and J 4 bases; nucleotides not matched to a gene: 10. The germline CDR1 and CDR2 sequences are KGHDR and SFDVKD. CDR3: CATNEGDYEYEQYF. The CDR3 nucleotides are TGTGCCACCAACGAAGGGGACTACGAATACGAGCAGTACTTC.

The chain links TRBV5-1 to TRBJ2-3, with TRBD2 identical over 7 bases. The CDR3 spans 16 residues. J gave up 3 bases and V 4 bases, and 11 bases lay outside the gene matches. Per the germline V gene, CDR1 is SGHRS and CDR2 is YFSETQ. The CDR3 loop is CASSQEAGEETDTQYF. CDR3 DNA: TGCGCCAGCAGCCAGGAGGCGGGAGAAGAAACAGATACGCAGTATTTT.

J is TRBJ2-1 and V is TRBV11-2; a weak D match, TRBD2 (6 bases). Looked up from germline, CDR1 is SGHAT and CDR2 is FQNNGV. The V gene lost 1 base and the J gene lost 7 bases, with 17 bases spanning the gap. The CDR3 extends over 16 amino acids. This chain's CDR3 is CASSLVAGPPENEQFF. CDR3 DNA sequence: TGTGCCAGCAGCTTAGTTGCGGGACCCCCTGAGAATGAGCAGTTCTTC. Using reference TRBV11-2 and TRBJ2-1 for the parts outside the CDR3, the full variable domain is EAGVAQSPRYKIIEKRQSVAFWCNPISGHATLYWYQQILGQGPKLLIQFQNNGVVDDSQLPKDRFSAERLKGVDSTLKIQPAKLEDSAVYLCASSLVAGPPENEQFFGPGTRLTVL.

The rearrangement uses TRBV4-1 and TRBJ2-7; TRBD1 might be the D (5 bases). Germline CDR1 MGHRA, CDR2 YSYEKL. V was shortened by 0 bases and J by 3 bases, with 12 bases between the two germline ends. The CDR3 covers 15 residues. The CDR3 spells CASSQEVGHIYEQYF. CDR3 nucleotide sequence: TGCGCCAGCAGCCAAGAGGTCGGACACATCTACGAGCAGTACTTC.